This T cell receptor beta chain was recorded in a study of somatic mutations in cytotoxic T cells in rheumatoid arthritis. The overall study: Patients gave 30 ml EDTA peripheral blood immediately after diagnosis, prior to starting treatment.

Under the authors' procedure: Patient CD8+ clones above 1% seldom matched published virus-specific TCRB sequences. TCRdb keeps only in-frame clones here, not all; method: immunoSEQ multiplex PCR. D and trimming were read from the DNA, whereas the V and J calls and clone size are those reported in that table. This repertoire shows fewer than 6,000 clones, roughly four fifths found once; its top ten account for roughly 4.8%. Study-wide results and limits: For patients with rheumatoid arthritis, CD8+ clonality went up with age, while healthy controls showed no such change.

Germline V gene sequence: CDR1 LGHNA, CDR2 YSLEER. The ends lost 0 bases at V and 1 base at J; junction bases unmatched: 4. The CDR3 runs 18 residues. About this clone: What it binds is unknown.

This sequence was found in an adult with rheumatoid arthritis. The rearrangement joins TRBV4-3 to TRBJ1-6, with 9 positions matching TRBD1. Source material: CD8+ T cells sorted from blood. Here the CDR3 DNA reads TGCGCCAGCAGCCAAGATTCACAGGGGGCGTCCTATAATTCACCCCTCCACTTT. Its translation: CASSQDSQGASYNSPLHF.